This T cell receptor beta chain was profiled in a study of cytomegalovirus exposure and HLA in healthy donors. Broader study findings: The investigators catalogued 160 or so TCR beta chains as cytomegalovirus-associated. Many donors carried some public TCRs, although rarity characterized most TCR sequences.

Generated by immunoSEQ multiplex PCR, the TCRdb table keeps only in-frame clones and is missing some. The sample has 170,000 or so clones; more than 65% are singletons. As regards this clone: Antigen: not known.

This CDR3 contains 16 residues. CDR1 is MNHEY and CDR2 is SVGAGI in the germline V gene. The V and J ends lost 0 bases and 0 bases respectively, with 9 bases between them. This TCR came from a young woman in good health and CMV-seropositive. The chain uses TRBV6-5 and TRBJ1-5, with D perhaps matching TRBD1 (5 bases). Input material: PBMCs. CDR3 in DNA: TGTGCCAGCAGTTACTCGCGGCAGGGTAGCAATCAGCCCCAGCATTTT. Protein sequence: CASSYSRQGSNQPQHF.